The rows below give T cell receptor beta chains drawn from one sample of a study of blood T cell repertoires in COVID-19. TCRdb keeps only in-frame clones here, not all; method: immunoSEQ multiplex PCR. The table lists approximately 260,000 clones, 80% to 95% of them singletons. Sequencing was carried out using PBMCs or T cells enriched from blood (not recorded which). The receptors come from a woman younger than 35 who had recovered from COVID-19. Each CDR3 is given with its conserved first and last residue. D genes are given only for firm matches.

v_call	d_call	j_call	cdr3_aa	cdr3_nt
TRBV9	-	TRBJ1-1	CASGGMNTEAFF	TGTGCCAGCGGGGGGATGAACACTGAAGCTTTCTTT
TRBV10-3	TRBD1	TRBJ2-3	CAIKTTGGPTDTQYF	TGTGCCATCAAGACCACAGGGGGGCCCACAGATACGCAGTATTTT
TRBV7-9	-	TRBJ1-5	CASSRPDQPQHF	TGTGCCAGCAGCCGCCCGGATCAGCCCCAGCATTTT
TRBV20-1	-	TRBJ1-4	CSASKGWRDEKLFF	TGCAGTGCTAGTAAAGGGTGGCGGGATGAAAAACTGTTTTTT
TRBV15	TRBD2	TRBJ2-7	CATSRDGSGDYEQYF	TGTGCCACCAGCAGAGATGGTAGCGGGGACTACGAGCAGTACTTC
TRBV5-4	-	TRBJ1-6	CASSGLDGNSPLHF	TGTGCCAGCAGCGGTCTTGACGGGAATTCACCCCTCCACTTT
TRBV29-1	TRBD1	TRBJ2-2	CSVQGAPSGELFF	TGCAGCGTTCAGGGGGCGCCGTCCGGGGAGCTGTTTTTT
TRBV10-3	-	TRBJ2-3	CAISESIGETDTQYF	TGTGCCATCAGTGAGTCGATAGGAGAGACAGATACGCAGTATTTT
TRBV4-1	TRBD1	TRBJ2-4	CASSRPGTGITKNIQYF	TGCGCCAGCAGCCGGCCAGGGACAGGGATCACCAAAAACATTCAGTACTTC
TRBV5-3	-	TRBJ2-7	CARSLVYLLQVSSYEQYF	TGTGCCAGAAGCTTGGTTTATCTTCTACAGGTGAGCTCCTACGAGCAGTACTTC
TRBV9	-	TRBJ1-2	CASSVTAAAPYRGYTF	TGTGCCAGCAGCGTAACCGCAGCGGCCCCCTATCGTGGCTACACCTTC
TRBV10-3	-	TRBJ2-1	CAISESYTKRGRWNNEQFF	TGTGCCATCAGTGAGTCGTACACGAAACGGGGAAGGTGGAATAATGAGCAGTTCTTC